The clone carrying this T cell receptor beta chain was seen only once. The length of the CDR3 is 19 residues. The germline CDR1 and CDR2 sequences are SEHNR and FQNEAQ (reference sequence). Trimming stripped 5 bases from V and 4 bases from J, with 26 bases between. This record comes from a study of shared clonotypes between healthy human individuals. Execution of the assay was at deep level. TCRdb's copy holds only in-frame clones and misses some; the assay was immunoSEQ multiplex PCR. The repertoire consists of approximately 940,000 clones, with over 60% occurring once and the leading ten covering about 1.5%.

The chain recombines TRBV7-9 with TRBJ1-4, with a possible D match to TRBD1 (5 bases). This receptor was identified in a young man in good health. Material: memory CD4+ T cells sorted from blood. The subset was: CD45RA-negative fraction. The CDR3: CASSPGRDVWLPYNEKLFF. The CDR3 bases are TGTGCCAGCAGCCCTGGCAGGGACGTCTGGCTCCCCTATAATGAAAAACTGTTTTTT.